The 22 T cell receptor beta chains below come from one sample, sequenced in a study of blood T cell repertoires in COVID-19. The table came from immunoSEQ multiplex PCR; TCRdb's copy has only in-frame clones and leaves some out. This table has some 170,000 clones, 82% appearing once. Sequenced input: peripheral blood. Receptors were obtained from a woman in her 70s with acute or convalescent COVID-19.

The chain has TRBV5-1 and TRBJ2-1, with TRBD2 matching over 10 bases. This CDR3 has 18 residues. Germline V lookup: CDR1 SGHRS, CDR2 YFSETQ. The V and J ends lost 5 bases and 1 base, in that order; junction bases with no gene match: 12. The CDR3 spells CASSKERGGPGSYNEQFF. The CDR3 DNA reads TGCGCCAGCAGTAAGGAGCGGGGGGGCCCAGGGTCCTACAATGAGCAGTTCTTC.

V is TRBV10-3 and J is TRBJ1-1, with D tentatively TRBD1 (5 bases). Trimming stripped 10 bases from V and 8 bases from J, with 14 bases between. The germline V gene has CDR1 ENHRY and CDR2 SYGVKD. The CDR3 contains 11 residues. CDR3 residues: CASGMGQEAFF. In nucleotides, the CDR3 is TGTGCCAGCGGGATGGGGCAGGAAGCTTTCTTT.

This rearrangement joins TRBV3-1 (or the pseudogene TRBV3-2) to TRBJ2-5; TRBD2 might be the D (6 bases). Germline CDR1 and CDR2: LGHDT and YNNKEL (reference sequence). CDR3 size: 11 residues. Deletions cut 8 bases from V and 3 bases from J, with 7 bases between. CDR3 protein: CASPGEETQYF. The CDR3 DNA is TGTGCCAGCCCGGGAGAAGAGACCCAGTACTTC.

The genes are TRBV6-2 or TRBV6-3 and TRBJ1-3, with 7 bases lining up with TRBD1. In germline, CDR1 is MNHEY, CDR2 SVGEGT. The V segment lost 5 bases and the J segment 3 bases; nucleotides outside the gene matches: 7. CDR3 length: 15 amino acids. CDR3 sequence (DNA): TGTGCCAGCAGTGCTACAGGGGATCATGGAAACACCATATATTTT. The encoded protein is CASSATGDHGNTIYF.

This chain's CDR3 is CASAFALSTSGGGDEQFF. CDR3 DNA: TGTGCTAGTGCCTTCGCTCTCTCGACTAGCGGTGGAGGGGATGAGCAGTTCTTC. The rearrangement joins TRBV12-5 to TRBJ2-1, with 9 nucleotides matching TRBD2. The CDR3 covers 18 residues. V trimming: 7 bases; J trimming: 8 bases; junction bases outside the gene matches: 21. Germline V lookup: CDR1 LGHNT, CDR2 FRNRAP.

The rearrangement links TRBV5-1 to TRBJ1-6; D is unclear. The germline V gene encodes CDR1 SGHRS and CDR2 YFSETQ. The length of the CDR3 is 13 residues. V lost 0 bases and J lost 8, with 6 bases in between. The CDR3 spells CASSLVQDSPLHF. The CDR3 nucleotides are TGCGCCAGCAGCTTGGTTCAGGATTCACCCCTCCACTTT.

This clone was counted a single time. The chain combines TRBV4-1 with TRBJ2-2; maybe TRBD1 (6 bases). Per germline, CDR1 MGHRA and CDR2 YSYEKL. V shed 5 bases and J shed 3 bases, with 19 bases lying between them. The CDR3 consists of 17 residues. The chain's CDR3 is CASSSRQGLSDTGELFF. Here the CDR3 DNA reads TGCGCCAGCAGCAGTCGTCAGGGGTTAAGTGACACCGGGGAGCTGTTTTTT.

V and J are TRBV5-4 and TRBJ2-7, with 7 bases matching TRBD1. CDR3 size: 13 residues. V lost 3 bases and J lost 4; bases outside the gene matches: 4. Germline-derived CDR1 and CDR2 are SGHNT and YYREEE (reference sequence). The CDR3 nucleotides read TGTGCCAGCAGCTCTCAGGGGGTTTACGAGCAGTACTTC. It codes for CASSSQGVYEQYF.

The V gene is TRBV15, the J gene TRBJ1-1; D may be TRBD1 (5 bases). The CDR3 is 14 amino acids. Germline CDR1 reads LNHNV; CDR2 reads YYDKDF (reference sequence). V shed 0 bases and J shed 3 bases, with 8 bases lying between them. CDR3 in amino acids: CATSREGADTEAFF. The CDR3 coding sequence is TGTGCCACCAGCAGAGAAGGGGCTGACACTGAAGCTTTCTTT.

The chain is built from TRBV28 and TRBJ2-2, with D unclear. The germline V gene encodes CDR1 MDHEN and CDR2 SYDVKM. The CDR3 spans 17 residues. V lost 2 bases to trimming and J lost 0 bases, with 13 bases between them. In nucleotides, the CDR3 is TGTGCCAGCAGTTTAATCCGGGTCGACGCGAACACCGGGGAGCTGTTTTTT. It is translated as CASSLIRVDANTGELFF.

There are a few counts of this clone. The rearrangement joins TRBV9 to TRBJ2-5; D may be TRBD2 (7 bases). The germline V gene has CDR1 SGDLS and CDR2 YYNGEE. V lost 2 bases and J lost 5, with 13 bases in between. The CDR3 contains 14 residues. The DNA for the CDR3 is TGTGCCAGCAGCGTTCGGGGGGCCGCTGAGACCCAGTACTTC. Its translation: CASSVRGAAETQYF.

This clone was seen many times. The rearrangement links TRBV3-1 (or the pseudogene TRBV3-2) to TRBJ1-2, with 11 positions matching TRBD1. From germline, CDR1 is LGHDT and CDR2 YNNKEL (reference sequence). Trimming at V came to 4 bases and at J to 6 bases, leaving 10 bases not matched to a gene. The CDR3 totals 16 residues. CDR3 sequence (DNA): TGTGCCAGCAGCCCGCTAGGGACAGGGGGATGGCATGGCTACACCTTC. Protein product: CASSPLGTGGWHGYTF.

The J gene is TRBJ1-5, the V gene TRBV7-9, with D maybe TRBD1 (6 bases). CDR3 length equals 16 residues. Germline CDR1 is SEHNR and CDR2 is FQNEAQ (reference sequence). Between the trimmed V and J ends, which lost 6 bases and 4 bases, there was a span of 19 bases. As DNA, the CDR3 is TGTGCCAGCAGTCTTGGGGGGGCTCAAAGTAATCAGCCCCAGCATTTT. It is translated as CASSLGGAQSNQPQHF. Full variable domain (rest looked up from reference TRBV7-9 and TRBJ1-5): DTGVSQNPRHKITKRGQNVTFRCDPISEHNRLYWYRQTLGQGPEFLTYFQNEAQLEKSRLLSDRFSAERPKGSFSTLEIQRTEQGDSAMYLCASSLGGAQSNQPQHFGDGTRLSIL.

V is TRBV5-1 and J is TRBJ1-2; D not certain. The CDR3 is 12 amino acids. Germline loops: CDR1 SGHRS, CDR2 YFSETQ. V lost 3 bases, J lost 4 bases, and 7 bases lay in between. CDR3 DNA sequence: TGCGCCAGCAGCTCTCGGTCCTATGGCTACACCTTC. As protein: CASSSRSYGYTF.

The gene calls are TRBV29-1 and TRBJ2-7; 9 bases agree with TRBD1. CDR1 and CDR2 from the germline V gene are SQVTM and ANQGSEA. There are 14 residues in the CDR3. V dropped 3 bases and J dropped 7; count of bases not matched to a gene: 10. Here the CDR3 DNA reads TGCAGCGTTGATAGGGACAGGGCCACGGGGGAGCAGTACTTC. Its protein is CSVDRDRATGEQYF.

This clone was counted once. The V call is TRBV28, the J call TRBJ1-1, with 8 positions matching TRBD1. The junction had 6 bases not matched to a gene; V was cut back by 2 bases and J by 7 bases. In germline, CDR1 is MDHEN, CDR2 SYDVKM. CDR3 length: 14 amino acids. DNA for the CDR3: TGTGCCAGCAGTTTACCCGGACAGGGTGTTGAAGCTTTCTTT. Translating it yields CASSLPGQGVEAFF.

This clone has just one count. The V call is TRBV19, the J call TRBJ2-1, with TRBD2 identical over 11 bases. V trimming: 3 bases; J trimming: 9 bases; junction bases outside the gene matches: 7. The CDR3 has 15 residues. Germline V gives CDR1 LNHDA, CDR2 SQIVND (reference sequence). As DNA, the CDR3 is TGTGCCAGTAGTATCGCTCTAGCGGGAGGAGGTGAGCAGTTCTTC. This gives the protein CASSIALAGGGEQFF.

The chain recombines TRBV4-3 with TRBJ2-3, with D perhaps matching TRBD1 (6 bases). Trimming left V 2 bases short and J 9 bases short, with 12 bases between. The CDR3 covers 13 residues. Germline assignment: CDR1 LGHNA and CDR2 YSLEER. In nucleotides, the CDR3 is TGCGCCAGCAGCCAACGGGACACGGGAACGCAGTATTTT. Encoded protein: CASSQRDTGTQYF.

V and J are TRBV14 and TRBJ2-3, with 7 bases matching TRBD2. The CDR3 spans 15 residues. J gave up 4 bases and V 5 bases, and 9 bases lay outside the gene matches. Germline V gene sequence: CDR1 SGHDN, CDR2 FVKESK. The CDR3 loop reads CASSSTGTKSDTQYF. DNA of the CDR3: TGTGCCAGCAGCTCAACCGGGACTAAATCAGATACGCAGTATTTT.

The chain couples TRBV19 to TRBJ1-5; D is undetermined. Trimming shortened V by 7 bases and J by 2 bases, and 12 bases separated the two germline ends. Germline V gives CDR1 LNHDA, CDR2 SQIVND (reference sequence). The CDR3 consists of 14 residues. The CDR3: CASTYGEGNQPQHF. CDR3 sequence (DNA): TGTGCCAGTACCTACGGCGAGGGCAATCAGCCCCAGCATTTT.

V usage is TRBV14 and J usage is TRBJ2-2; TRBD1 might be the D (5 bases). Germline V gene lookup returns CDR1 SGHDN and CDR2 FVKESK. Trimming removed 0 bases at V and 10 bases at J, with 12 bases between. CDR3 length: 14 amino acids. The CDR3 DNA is TGTGCCAGCAGCCAAGAAAGGGGTATCACGGAGCTGTTTTTT. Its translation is CASSQERGITELFF.

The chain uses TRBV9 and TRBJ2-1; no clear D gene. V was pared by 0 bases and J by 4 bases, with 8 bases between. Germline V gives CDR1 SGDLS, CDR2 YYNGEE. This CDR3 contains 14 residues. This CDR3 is CASSVAGLYNEQFF. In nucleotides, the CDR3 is TGTGCCAGCAGCGTAGCGGGTCTGTACAATGAGCAGTTCTTC.